This TCR beta chain was captured by sequencing in a study of siplizumab effects on memory and regulatory T cells. In regard to this clone: Its antigen is as yet unknown.

General study points: Many proliferating CD4+ or CD8+ clones remained unclassified. Roughly 75-96% of them could not be assigned either a naive or a memory phenotype.

The method was immunoSEQ multiplex PCR; TCRdb's version includes in-frame clones alone and lacks a portion of them. The table shows around 82,000 clones, with 93% occurring only once. The sequencing sample was made of CD8+ T cells sorted from blood. The clonotype originates from a human donor in good health.

The CDR3 region has the DNA TGTGCCAGCAGCCGCGACAGTCTCGAGCAGTACTTC. Encoded protein: CASSRDSLEQYF. J is TRBJ2-7 and V is TRBV14, with D perhaps TRBD1 (5 bases). V lost 4 bases and J 6 bases, leaving 10 bases between the germline ends. Germline CDR1 and CDR2: SGHDN and FVKESK. The CDR3 has 12 amino acids. The full variable domain, with the rest looked up from reference TRBV14 and TRBJ2-7, is EAGVTQFPSHSVIEKGQTVTLRCDPISGHDNLYWYRRVMGKEIKFLLHFVKESKQDESGMPNNRFLAERTGGTYSTLKVQPAELEDSGVYFCASSRDSLEQYFGPGTRLTVT.